The 6 T cell receptor beta chains in this list originate from one sample, sequenced in a study of blood T cell repertoires in COVID-19. Using immunoSEQ multiplex PCR, the repertoire was profiled, and TCRdb retains in-frame clones only, with some absent. In the table there are over 110,000 clones, approximately 84% of which are singletons. Input material: PBMCs or T cells enriched from blood (not recorded which). The receptors originated from a man aged 50 to 60 in a cohort exposed to, infected with or recovered from COVID-19 (not recorded which).

The rearrangement joins TRBV7-8 to TRBJ2-2; D gene uncertain. Per germline, CDR1 SGHVS and CDR2 FQNEAQ. With 4 bases removed from V and 0 bases from J, the gap between germline ends came to 12 bases. The CDR3 is made up of 16 amino acids. CDR3 in DNA: TGTGCCAGCAGCTCGCTGGAGTTCGCGAACACCGGGGAGCTGTTTTTT. Translated: CASSSLEFANTGELFF. The whole variable domain, filled in from reference TRBV7-8 and TRBJ2-2, reads GAGVSQSPRYKVAKRGQDVALRCDPISGHVSLFWYQQALGQGPEFLTYFQNEAQLDKSGLPSDRFFAERPEGSVSTLKIQRTQQEDSAVYLCASSSLEFANTGELFFGEGSRLTVL.

This clone came up once. The CDR3: CASSLGSFGTDTQYF. The CDR3 DNA reads TGTGCCAGCAGCTTAGGTAGCTTCGGCACAGATACGCAGTATTTT. This rearrangement joins TRBV7-3 to TRBJ2-3; D not resolved. Germline assignment: CDR1 SGHTA and CDR2 FQGTGA. Trimming shortened V by 2 bases and J by 1 base, and 10 bases separated the two germline ends. This CDR3 has 15 amino acids.

The chain is built from TRBV7-8 and TRBJ2-5; no firm D call. Trimming shortened V by 1 base and J by 4 bases, and 16 bases separated the two germline ends. This CDR3 is built from 16 residues. Germline-derived CDR1 and CDR2 are SGHVS and FQNEAQ. This CDR3 is CASSLEGRIAGETQYF. CDR3 coding DNA: TGTGCCAGCAGCTTAGAAGGCAGAATAGCCGGAGAGACCCAGTACTTC.

The J gene is TRBJ2-5, the V gene TRBV5-6, with TRBD1 identical over 8 bases. Germline-derived CDR1 and CDR2 are SGHDT and YYEEEE. The CDR3 is 14 residues long. V shed 0 bases and J 4 bases; nucleotides not matched to a gene: 2. The CDR3 nucleotides read TGTGCCAGCAGCTTGGGACAGGGGAGAGAGACCCAGTACTTC. Translating it yields CASSLGQGRETQYF. Full variable domain (outside the CDR3, taken from reference TRBV5-6 and TRBJ2-5): DAGVTQSPTHLIKTRGQQVTLRCSPKSGHDTVSWYQQALGQGPQFIFQYYEEEERQRGNFPDRFSGHQFPNYSSELNVNALLLGDSALYLCASSLGQGRETQYFGPGTRLLVL.

V usage is TRBV28 and J usage is TRBJ1-2; a weak D match, TRBD1 (5 bases). Germline CDR1 MDHEN, CDR2 SYDVKM. This CDR3 has 14 residues. V was pared by 2 bases and J by 3 bases, with 10 bases between. CDR3 DNA: TGTGCCAGCAGTTTAGCGGGGACCTACTATGGCTACACCTTC. Translated, it gives CASSLAGTYYGYTF.

This chain uses TRBV7-9 with TRBJ2-5; 10 nucleotides line up with TRBD1. CDR3 length: 13 residues. The V and J ends lost 4 bases and 5 bases, in that order; junction bases with no gene match: 1. CDR1 is SEHNR, CDR2 FQNEAQ, per germline (reference sequence). CDR3 residues: CASSSGQGETQYF. The CDR3 region has the DNA TGTGCCAGCAGCTCGGGACAGGGGGAGACCCAGTACTTC.